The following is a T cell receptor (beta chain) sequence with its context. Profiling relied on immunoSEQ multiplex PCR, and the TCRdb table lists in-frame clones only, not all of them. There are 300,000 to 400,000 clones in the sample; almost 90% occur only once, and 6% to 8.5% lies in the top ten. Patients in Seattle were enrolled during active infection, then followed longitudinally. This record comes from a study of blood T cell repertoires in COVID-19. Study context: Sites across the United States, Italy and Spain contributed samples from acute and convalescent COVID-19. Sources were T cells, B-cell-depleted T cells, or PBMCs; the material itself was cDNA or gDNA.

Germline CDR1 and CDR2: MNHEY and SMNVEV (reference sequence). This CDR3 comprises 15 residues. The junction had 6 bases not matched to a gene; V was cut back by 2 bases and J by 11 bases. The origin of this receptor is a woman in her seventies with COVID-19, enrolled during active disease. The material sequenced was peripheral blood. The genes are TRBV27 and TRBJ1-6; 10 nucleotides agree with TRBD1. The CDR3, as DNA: TGTGCCAGCAGTTTACGGGACAGGGGAATTCCACCCCTCCACTTT. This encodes CASSLRDRGIPPLHF.